The 5 T cell receptor beta chains listed next were all sequenced from one sample in a study of T cell responses to AZD1222 COVID-19 vaccine (dated by TCRdb to the early 2020s). The sample's time point label, in plain terms: baseline before first vaccination. The library relied on the immunoSEQ multiplex PCR assay. The table was pulled from immuneACCESS by TCRdb, which kept in-frame rearrangements only. Such tables lose some clones; where checked, under half of the loss comes from unresolved V genes, and the rest has no known cause. This sample is represented by 90,000 to 110,000 clones; around nine tenths of them were singletons. Jointly, the top ten make up about 9.1% of the sample. The sample in question was peripheral blood, obtained on day 0 of AZD1222 vaccination. Source of these receptors: an adult in good health.

J is TRBJ2-1 and V is TRBV4-3; D gene uncertain. Trimming cost V 0 bases and J 4 bases, with 7 bases left between them. Germline V gene sequence: CDR1 LGHNA, CDR2 YSLEER. CDR3 length: 14 amino acids. The CDR3 spells CASSQELGYNEQFF. Written as DNA, the CDR3 is TGCGCCAGCAGCCAAGAATTGGGGTACAATGAGCAGTTCTTC.

The J gene is TRBJ1-6, the V gene TRBV7-8; D gene ambiguous. The CDR3 runs 15 residues. Germline V lookup: CDR1 SGHVS, CDR2 FQNEAQ. The germline V and J ends were trimmed by 5 bases and 10 bases, with 18 bases remaining between them. This CDR3 is CASSQKATKRSPLHF. The CDR3, as DNA: TGTGCCAGCAGCCAAAAAGCAACAAAGCGGTCACCCCTCCACTTT.

Only one count was recorded for this clone. This chain connects TRBV5-1 to TRBJ2-1; D gene unclear. V was clipped by 0 bases and J by 9 bases, with 10 bases between them. CDR1 and CDR2 (germline): SGHRS, YFSETQ. The CDR3 spans 13 residues. The DNA of the CDR3 is TGCGCCAGCAGCTTGGCAGTATCAAGTGAGCAGTTCTTC. Translated, it gives CASSLAVSSEQFF.

The V gene is TRBV4-3, the J gene TRBJ1-1; no clear D gene. Germline V lookup: CDR1 LGHNA, CDR2 YSLEER. The CDR3 runs to 15 residues. Trimming cost V 3 bases and J 7 bases, with 18 bases left between them. The CDR3, as DNA: TGCGCCAGCAGCCATGCCGGAATACCGGGCCATGAAGCTTTCTTT. Translating gives CASSHAGIPGHEAFF.

J is TRBJ2-3 and V is TRBV15; D not certain. Germline CDR1 is LNHNV and CDR2 is YYDKDF (reference sequence). The CDR3 is made up of 16 amino acids. V gave up 3 bases and J gave up 1 base, with 14 bases separating them. The DNA of the CDR3 is TGTGCCACCAGCAGCCATTCCCCCGGTGGCACAGATACGCAGTATTTT. Its protein is CATSSHSPGGTDTQYF.